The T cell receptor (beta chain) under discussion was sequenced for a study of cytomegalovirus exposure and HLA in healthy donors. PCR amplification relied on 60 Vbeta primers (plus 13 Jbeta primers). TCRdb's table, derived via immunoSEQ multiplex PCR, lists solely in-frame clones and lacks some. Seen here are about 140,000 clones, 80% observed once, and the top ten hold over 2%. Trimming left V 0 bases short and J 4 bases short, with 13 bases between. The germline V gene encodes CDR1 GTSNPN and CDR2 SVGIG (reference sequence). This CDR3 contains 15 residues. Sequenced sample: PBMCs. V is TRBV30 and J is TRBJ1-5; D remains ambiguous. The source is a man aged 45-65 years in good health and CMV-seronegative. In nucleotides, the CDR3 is TGTGCCTGGAGTGTACAAGACTATCGGAATCAGCCCCAGCATTTT. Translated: CAWSVQDYRNQPQHF. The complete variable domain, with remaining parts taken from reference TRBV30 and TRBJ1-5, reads SQTIHQWPATLVQPVGSPLSLECTVEGTSNPNLYWYRQAAGRGLQLLFYSVGIGQISSEVPQNLSASRPQDRQFILSSKKLLLSDSGFYLCAWSVQDYRNQPQHFGDGTRLSIL.